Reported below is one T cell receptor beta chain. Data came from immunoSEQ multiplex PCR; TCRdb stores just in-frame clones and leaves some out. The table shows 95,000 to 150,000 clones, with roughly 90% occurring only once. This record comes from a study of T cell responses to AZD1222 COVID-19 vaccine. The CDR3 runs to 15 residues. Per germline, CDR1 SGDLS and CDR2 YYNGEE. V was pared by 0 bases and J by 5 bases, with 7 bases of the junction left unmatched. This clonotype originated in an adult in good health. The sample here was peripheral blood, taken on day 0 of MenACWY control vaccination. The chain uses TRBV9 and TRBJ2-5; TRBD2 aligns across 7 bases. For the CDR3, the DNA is TGTGCCAGCAGCGTAGCAATGACTAGCTCTGAGACCCAGTACTTC. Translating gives CASSVAMTSSETQYF.